The rows below give T cell receptor beta chains drawn from one sample of a study of blood T cells in healthy people across ages. TCRdb reprocessed the 5' RACE reads with MiXCR, giving one entry per CDR3 protein. The table records more than 800,000 distinct CDR3 sequences, 45% of them present only once. Sequencing input: blood. The source of these receptors is a woman aged 55-69 years in good health. The CDR3 runs from the conserved cysteine through the conserved F or W. The D gene is left open where the match is weak. Clone size appears in some rows only: once, few, many, or a class for an expanded clone.

TRBJ1-2,TRBV10-3,TRBD1,NA,13,CASRQGINYGYTF,TGTGCCAGCAGACAGGGGATTAACTATGGCTACACCTTC
TRBJ2-1,TRBV7-9,NA,NA,16,CASSLVGTGSYNEQFF,TGTGCCAGCAGCTTAGTAGGCACAGGCTCCTACAATGAGCAGTTCTTC
TRBJ1-2,TRBV9,NA,once,15,CASSVEGSAGYGYTF,TGTGCCAGCAGCGTAGAAGGGTCGGCGGGATATGGCTACACCTTC
TRBJ2-3,TRBV7-9,NA,NA,15,CASSPRTGSGDTQYF,TGTGCCAGCAGCCCCCGGACGGGGAGTGGGGATACGCAGTATTTT
TRBJ2-5,TRBV20-1,NA,few,13,CSARRGAQETQYF,TGCAGTGCGAGGAGGGGGGCCCAAGAGACCCAGTACTTC
TRBJ2-3,TRBV2,TRBD2,NA,14,CASAQGGRKDTQYF,TGTGCCAGCGCCCAGGGCGGGAGGAAGGATACGCAGTATTTT
TRBJ2-7,TRBV29-1,NA,few,12,CSVPISSYEQYF,TGCAGCGTCCCAATTAGCTCCTACGAGCAGTACTTC
TRBJ2-5,TRBV24-1,NA,NA,14,CATSDPRGGETQYF,TGTGCCACCAGTGATCCGAGGGGCGGAGAGACCCAGTACTTC
TRBJ1-1,TRBV18,NA,NA,15,CASSPSRTENTEAFF,TGTGCCAGCTCACCATCCAGGACCGAGAACACTGAAGCTTTCTTT
TRBJ2-1,TRBV7-9,NA,many,15,CASSVRSSSYNEQFF,TGTGCCAGCAGCGTACGAAGCAGCTCCTACAATGAGCAGTTCTTC
TRBJ2-7,TRBV6-5,NA,NA,17,CASSYEGGGPLPYEQYF,TGTGCCAGCAGCTACGAGGGTGGGGGCCCCCTTCCCTACGAGCAGTACTTC
TRBJ2-7,TRBV6-2/TRBV6-3,NA,few,12,CASRMGTYEQYF,TGTGCCAGCAGGATGGGGACCTACGAGCAGTACTTC
TRBJ2-7,TRBV20-1,TRBD1,NA,14,CSARETGSVREQYF,TGCAGTGCTAGAGAGACAGGGTCAGTTCGCGAGCAGTACTTC
TRBJ2-7,TRBV10-3,NA,NA,14,CAISPGRTSYEQYF,TGTGCCATCTCCCCGGGACGGACCTCATACGAGCAGTACTTC
TRBJ2-3,TRBV7-2,NA,few,15,CASSQGIRHTDTQYF,TGTGCCAGCAGCCAAGGTATCCGACACACAGATACGCAGTATTTT
TRBJ2-5,TRBV2,NA,few,13,CASIQERRETQYF,TGTGCCAGCATACAGGAGAGGAGGGAGACCCAGTACTTC
TRBJ2-1,TRBV4-2,TRBD2,NA,16,CASSPTLAVSYNEQFF,TGTGCCAGCAGCCCTACCCTAGCGGTCTCCTACAATGAGCAGTTCTTC
TRBJ1-1,TRBV2,TRBD1,NA,14,CASRYGTGDTEAFF,TGTGCCAGCAGATACGGGACAGGGGACACTGAAGCTTTCTTT
TRBJ1-1,TRBV28,TRBD1,NA,14,CASSISQDRGVAFF,TGTGCCAGCAGTATCTCTCAGGACAGGGGAGTAGCTTTCTTT
TRBJ2-7,TRBV5-1,NA,many,13,CASSLTGPYEQYF,TGCGCCAGCAGCTTAACGGGGCCCTACGAGCAGTACTTC
TRBJ2-1,TRBV2,NA,NA,15,CASTESGVGYNEQFF,TGTGCCAGCACCGAAAGCGGTGTGGGCTACAATGAGCAGTTCTTC
TRBJ2-3,TRBV14,TRBD1,NA,15,CASSQRTGYTDTQYF,TGTGCCAGCAGCCAACGGACAGGGTACACAGATACGCAGTATTTT
TRBJ2-1,TRBV24-1,NA,many,12,CATSDNRKEQFF,TGTGCCACCAGTGACAACAGGAAGGAGCAGTTCTTC
TRBJ1-2,TRBV7-9,TRBD1,NA,14,CASSLPDRLSGYTF,TGTGCCAGCAGCCTTCCGGACAGGCTTTCCGGCTACACCTTC
TRBJ2-6,TRBV3-1,NA,many,14,CASSRDSGANVLTF,TGTGCCAGCAGCCGGGACTCTGGGGCCAACGTCCTGACTTTC
TRBJ2-4,TRBV20-1,TRBD2,NA,13,CSALLTSGPEQYF,TGCAGTGCCCTGTTGACTAGCGGGCCTGAGCAGTACTTC
TRBJ2-5,TRBV7-9,TRBD2,few,16,CASSLLAGAYQETQYF,TGTGCCAGCAGCCTCCTAGCGGGAGCGTACCAAGAGACCCAGTACTTC
TRBJ1-5,TRBV12-3/TRBV12-4,NA,NA,14,CASSVSGTNQPQHF,TGTGCCAGCAGTGTATCGGGGACCAATCAGCCCCAGCATTTT
TRBJ2-3,TRBV7-2,NA,NA,15,CASSPPLSHTDTQYF,TGTGCCAGCAGCCCCCCCCTTAGTCACACAGATACGCAGTATTTT
TRBJ2-1,TRBV18,TRBD1,few,14,CASSPPGQANEQFF,TGTGCCAGCTCACCTCCGGGACAGGCCAATGAGCAGTTCTTC
TRBJ2-7,TRBV25-1,NA,many,11,CASSELDEQYF,TGTGCCAGCAGTGAATTGGACGAGCAGTACTTC
TRBJ2-7,TRBV5-1,NA,NA,14,CASSFQAGAYEQYF,TGCGCCAGCAGCTTCCAAGCGGGTGCCTACGAGCAGTACTTC
TRBJ2-7,TRBV2,TRBD1,NA,15,CASSEGTGRSYEQYF,TGTGCCAGCAGTGAAGGGACAGGGCGCTCCTACGAGCAGTACTTC
TRBJ2-1,TRBV4-1,TRBD2,NA,15,CAGSRTSGWGDEQFF,TGCGCCGGCAGCCGAACTAGCGGGTGGGGTGATGAGCAGTTCTTC
TRBJ2-1,TRBV3-1,TRBD1,many,13,CASTTGGRNEQFF,TGTGCCAGTACAACAGGGGGTCGCAATGAGCAGTTCTTC
TRBJ1-1,TRBV7-6,NA,many,14,CASSLQGPNTEAFF,TGTGCCAGCAGCTTACAGGGGCCCAACACTGAAGCTTTCTTT
TRBJ2-7,TRBV27,NA,few,13,CATRGGDGYEQYF,TGTGCCACCAGGGGGGGAGATGGGTACGAGCAGTACTTC
TRBJ2-4,TRBV6-5,TRBD1,few,15,CASRLNRGHGNIQYF,TGTGCCAGCAGACTCAACAGGGGGCATGGAAACATTCAGTACTTC
TRBJ2-4,TRBV5-1,NA,few,14,CASSLGIGGDIQYF,TGCGCCAGCAGCTTGGGGATAGGGGGAGACATTCAGTACTTC
TRBJ2-5,TRBV5-1,TRBD1,NA,16,CASSLAPTGVQETQYF,TGCGCCAGCAGCTTGGCCCCGACAGGGGTTCAAGAGACCCAGTACTTC
TRBJ1-5,TRBV28,TRBD1,NA,13,CASRPQGTQPQHF,TGTGCCAGCAGACCACAGGGGACTCAGCCCCAGCATTTT
TRBJ1-5,TRBV9,NA,NA,14,CASSVDPLNQPQHF,TGTGCCAGCAGCGTAGACCCCTTGAATCAGCCCCAGCATTTT
TRBJ2-5,TRBV4-1,TRBD2,few,15,CASSQEDLAEETQYF,TGCGCCAGCAGCCAAGAGGATCTAGCGGAAGAGACCCAGTACTTC
TRBJ2-1,TRBV29-1,TRBD2,NA,12,CSVVRGGDEQFF,TGCAGCGTTGTTCGGGGGGGCGATGAGCAGTTCTTC
TRBJ2-7,TRBV11-2,NA,once,12,CASQQGNSEQYF,TGTGCCAGCCAACAGGGCAATAGCGAGCAGTACTTC
TRBJ2-6,TRBV7-3,TRBD1,NA,18,CASSFKGQGFSGANVLTF,TGTGCCAGCAGCTTCAAGGGACAGGGTTTCTCCGGGGCCAACGTCCTGACTTTC
TRBJ1-2,TRBV20-1,TRBD1,NA,13,CSARNRGLCGYTF,TGCAGTGCTAGAAACAGGGGATTATGCGGCTACACCTTC
TRBJ2-7,TRBV2,TRBD2,NA,16,CASSPLAGGHSYEQYF,TGTGCCAGCAGTCCCCTAGCGGGAGGGCACTCCTACGAGCAGTACTTC
TRBJ2-2,TRBV4-2,TRBD2,once,18,CASSLWTSGRIYTGELFF,TGTGCCAGCAGCTTATGGACTAGCGGGAGGATTTACACCGGGGAGCTGTTTTTT
TRBJ2-1,TRBV2,NA,NA,15,CASRPGVSSYNEQFF,TGTGCCAGCCGCCCCGGCGTTTCCTCCTACAATGAGCAGTTCTTC
TRBJ2-1,TRBV2,TRBD2,NA,14,CASRSGTHYNEQFF,TGTGCCAGCAGAAGCGGGACCCACTACAATGAGCAGTTCTTC
TRBJ2-5,TRBV6-2/TRBV6-3,TRBD2,NA,13,CASTGLGQETQYF,TGTGCCAGCACCGGACTAGGACAAGAGACCCAGTACTTC
TRBJ1-1,TRBV18,NA,NA,14,CASSPLETVSEAFF,TGTGCCAGCTCACCACTCGAGACGGTTTCCGAAGCTTTCTTT